This T cell receptor (beta chain) comes out of a study of HIV-infected patients and healthy controls. Per germline, CDR1 SEHNR and CDR2 FQNEAQ (reference sequence). The ends lost 5 bases at V and 1 base at J; junction bases unmatched: 3. This CDR3 region has 15 residues. TCRdb passed the 5' RACE reads through MiXCR, listing each CDR3 protein once. The table shows about 18,000 distinct CDR3 sequences, with roughly a fifth occurring only once. The receptor was derived from a human donor in good health. The sequencing sample was made of CD8+ T cells from blood. J is TRBJ2-1 and V is TRBV7-9; 9 bases line up with TRBD2. The CDR3 DNA is TGTGCCAGCAGCCTTAGCGGGGGTTCCTACAATGAGCAGTTCTTC. Translating it yields CASSLSGGSYNEQFF. Filled out from reference TRBV7-9 and TRBJ2-1, the complete variable domain reads DTGVSQNPRHKITKRGQNVTFRCDPISEHNRLYWYRQTLGQGPEFLTYFQNEAQLEKSRLLSDRFSAERPKGSFSTLEIQRTEQGDSAMYLCASSLSGGSYNEQFFGPGTRLTVL.